The present T cell receptor beta chain was sequenced within a study of identifying expanded T cells in peripheral blood. Study-wide points: Roughly two-week clone count variance significantly increased as total template count grew. Differentially abundant clones: 0.95 to 1.5 between replicates, 16.4 at around 2 weeks, 19 to 20 at four.

TCRdb's copy holds only in-frame clones and misses some; the assay was immunoSEQ multiplex PCR. The profile shows more than 70,000 clones, more than 75% of them singletons. The CDR3 length is 18 residues. Germline CDR1 is SEHNR and CDR2 is FQNEAQ (reference sequence). Trimming took off 4 bases at V and 2 bases at J, with 21 bases between the two ends. During the collection period, no donor immune events like infections were recorded. A single count supports this clone. No antigen is known for it. The TCR comes from a person aged 18-70 years in good health. The chain employs TRBV7-9 and TRBJ1-3; D remains ambiguous. Sequenced material: blood. The CDR3 region has the DNA TGTGCCAGCAGCTCGCCGGATGCCCGAAGCCTGACTGGAAACACCATATATTTT. It translates to CASSSPDARSLTGNTIYF.